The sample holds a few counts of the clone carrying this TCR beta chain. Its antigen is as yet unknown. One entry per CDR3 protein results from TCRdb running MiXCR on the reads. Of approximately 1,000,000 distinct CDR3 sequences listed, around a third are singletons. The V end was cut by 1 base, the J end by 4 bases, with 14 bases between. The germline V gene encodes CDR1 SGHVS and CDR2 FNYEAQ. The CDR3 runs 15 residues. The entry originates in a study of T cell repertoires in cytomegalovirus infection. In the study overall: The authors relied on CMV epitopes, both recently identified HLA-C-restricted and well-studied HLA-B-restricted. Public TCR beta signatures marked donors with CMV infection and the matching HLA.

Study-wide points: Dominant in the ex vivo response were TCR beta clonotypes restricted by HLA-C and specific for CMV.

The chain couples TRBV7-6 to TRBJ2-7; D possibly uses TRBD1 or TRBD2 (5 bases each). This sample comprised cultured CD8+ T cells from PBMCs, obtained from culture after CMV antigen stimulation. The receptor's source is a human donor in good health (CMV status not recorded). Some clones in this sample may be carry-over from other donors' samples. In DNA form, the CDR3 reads TGTGCCAGCAGCTTAGGAGGGGCGGGCCGGTACGAGCAGTACTTC. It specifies CASSLGGAGRYEQYF. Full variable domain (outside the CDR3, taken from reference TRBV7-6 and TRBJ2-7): GAGVSQSPRYKVTKRGQDVALRCDPISGHVSLYWYRQALGQGPEFLTYFNYEAQQDKSGLPNDRFSAERPEGSISTLTIQRTEQRDSAMYRCASSLGGAGRYEQYFGPGTRLTVT.